This T cell receptor (beta chain) was captured in a study of CD8 T cells in ankylosing spondylitis listed by TCRdb under 2017. For the wider study: T cell receptor beta repertoires were profiled in healthy donors and ankylosing spondylitis patients so that disease-linked TCR variants could be found. The full study cohort was made up of about two dozen ankylosing spondylitis patients and fewer than 120 healthy donors. Peripheral blood was sampled, and synovial fluid was additionally collected from ankylosing spondylitis patients.

This clonotype came up many times. Its target antigen remains unknown. No base quality information exists; no much larger clone differs at one position. The CDR3, from cysteine to phenylalanine, totals 14 residues. This entry keeps only the CDR3 DNA: 42 bases, framed from base 1. V was cut back by 0 bases and J by 6 bases, leaving a gap of 11 bases between them. From a lookup of the germline V gene, CDR1 and CDR2 are SGHRS and YFSETQ. Sequencing took place on an Illumina HiSeq 2500. TCR beta libraries were prepared by quantitative 5'-RACE with molecular barcodes. As for the original processing: A new computational method based on a probabilistic model of VDJ rearrangement was used to identify disease-linked TCR variants. TCRdb ran its own pipeline on the public reads, namely fastp trimming at Q25 and MiXCR clone calling, and kept in-frame beta chains. Under each unique CDR3 protein, matching rows form one entry showing the most common genes and DNA. It is TCRdb's table, rather than the study itself, that gives the V and J calls and clone size. This sample comprises some 340,000 distinct CDR3 sequences, about 14% of them detected only once. Of the sample, 1.1% is held by the ten largest clones.

Summary of the overall study and its limitations: Blood from ankylosing spondylitis patients appeared to be characterized by a TCR beta motif made up of seven or eight highly homologous amino acid variants. According to the report, matched synovial fluid samples from ankylosing spondylitis patients were significantly enriched for the disease-linked clones. Some motif variants had previously been reported in the synovial fluid and blood of reactive arthritis patients, which suggests shared mechanisms of disease initiation. A CD8+ phenotype was shown by the disease-linked clones, which were found at relatively low frequencies in peripheral blood.

The V and J genes are TRBV5-1 and TRBJ2-3, with the D gene not clear enough to name. Material for sequencing was blood, either unsorted or a sorted T cell fraction (not recorded which). The source of this sequence is a male donor with ankylosing spondylitis or in good health (not recorded which). The CDR3 region reads CASSLAGVGDTQYF. The nucleotides read TGCGCCAGCAGCTTGGCCGGTGTCGGGGATACGCAGTATTTT.